This T cell receptor beta chain came from a study of CD8+ T cells in alopecia areata. Once RNA had been extracted, it was reverse transcribed into cDNA to act as the sequencing template. Here immunoSEQ multiplex PCR was the method, and the copy in TCRdb shows in-frame clones only, minus some. The data hold 3,500 or so clones, with under 80% observed a single time. Sample treatment: oral pan-JAK inhibitor, 5-10 mg twice daily. Researchers gathered lesional scalp punch biopsies and peripheral blood from patients with alopecia areata. The starting material was skin, obtained at week 24, from a patient treated with tofacitinib. The clonotype originates from a human donor with alopecia areata.

The CDR3 coding sequence is TGTGCCAGCAGCCCGGACAGGAACTATGGCTACACCTTC. Translating it yields CASSPDRNYGYTF. The chain carries TRBV7-2 and TRBJ1-2, with 7 bases fitting TRBD1. V shed 5 bases and J 2 bases; nucleotides not matched to a gene: 2. Looked up from germline, CDR1 is SGHTA and CDR2 is FQGNSA. The CDR3 totals 13 residues.